The TCR beta chain described here comes from a study of T-cell reconstitution after alpha-beta-depleted transplantation in children. This clonotype was recorded many times. The antigen is undetermined. Trimming removed 8 bases from V and 0 bases from J, with 5 bases in between. This CDR3 is built from 12 residues. TCRbeta library preparation incorporated unique molecular identifiers. One entry per CDR3 protein, called by TCRdb with MiXCR from the PCR reads. The top ten hold over 6% of the sample, which has about 300,000 distinct CDR3 sequences, about 9.5% seen once. Broader study findings: T-cell counts and diversity were attributed mostly to newly produced T cells one year after transplant.

The input for sequencing was PBMCs, taken before TCRalphabeta/CD19-depleted stem cell transplant. The V call is TRBV12-3 or TRBV12-4, the J call TRBJ2-4; D might be TRBD2 (5 bases). The source is a boy less than two years old with acute myeloid leukemia, due to receive a stem cell transplant. The DNA for the CDR3 is TGTGCCAGCGCGGGAGCCAAAAACATTCAGTACTTC. Translation: CASAGAKNIQYF.